The 18 T cell receptor beta chains below come from one sample, sequenced in a study of monozygotic twins with inflammatory bowel disease. From the 5' RACE reads, TCRdb lists one entry per CDR3 protein and no DNA. The sample has a few hundred thousand distinct CDR3 sequences; the top ten hold roughly 5.3%. Sequenced material: blood. The receptors were gathered from a human donor with ulcerative colitis or Crohn's disease, or a healthy co-twin of an affected twin (not recorded which).

V gene TRBV5-4 combines with J gene TRBJ2-2. The CDR3 has 13 amino acids. CDR1 is SGHNT and CDR2 is YYREEE in the germline V gene (reference sequence). The CDR3: CASSLVFSGELFF.

The chain combines TRBV5-1 with TRBJ2-3. Germline assignment: CDR1 SGHRS and CDR2 YFSETQ. The CDR3 contains 14 residues. The chain's CDR3 is CASSLGGDTDTQYF.

The CDR3 is CASSQLRDRVPYEQYF. The chain couples TRBV4-3 to TRBJ2-7; TCRdb selects TRBD1, and the lack of DNA leaves this call unchecked. The length of the CDR3 is 16 residues. CDR1 and CDR2 (germline): LGHNA, YSLEER.

The V call is TRBV28, the J call TRBJ1-5; TCRdb designates TRBD1, a call that cannot be tested without DNA. Germline CDR1 and CDR2: MDHEN and SYDVKM. The CDR3 covers 15 residues. The chain's CDR3 is CASSLSQDRLRPQHF.

J is TRBJ1-5 and V is TRBV28; TCRdb returns TRBD1, unconfirmable since there is no DNA. CDR1 is MDHEN and CDR2 is SYDVKM in the germline V gene. This CDR3 comprises 16 residues. The CDR3 protein is CASSLTPGGVNQPQHF.

The chain has TRBV10-3 and TRBJ2-7; the D call of TRBD2 rests on TCRdb alone, since no DNA is present to check it. This CDR3 spans 13 amino acids. CDR1 and CDR2 (germline): ENHRY, SYGVKD. The CDR3: CAIGLARSYEQYF.

The chain links TRBV7-2 to TRBJ1-5; the TCRdb call, TRBD1, lacks DNA for checking. The CDR3 contains 16 residues. Germline V CDR1 and CDR2: SGHTA, FQGNSA. The CDR3 sequence is CASSSRTAYSNQPQHF.

V usage is TRBV6-5 and J usage is TRBJ1-6. Germline V gene sequence: CDR1 MNHEY, CDR2 SVGAGI. The CDR3 has 13 amino acids. CDR3 sequence: CASNLQWNSPLHF.

The chain carries TRBV7-9 and TRBJ1-2. The CDR3 loop spans 15 amino acids. Germline lookup yields CDR1 SEHNR and CDR2 FQNEAQ (reference sequence). The CDR3 loop is CASSAVDSGTYGYTF.

The chain uses TRBV6-2 or TRBV6-3 and TRBJ1-1. Germline values: CDR1 MNHEY, CDR2 SVGEGT. There are 13 residues in the CDR3. The CDR3 here is CASSLFLNTEAFF.

The chain has TRBV15 and TRBJ2-5; there is no DNA to check the TCRdb D call of TRBD1. CDR1 is LNHNV, CDR2 YYDKDF, per germline (reference sequence). The length of the CDR3 is 15 residues. CDR3 sequence reads: CATSRKGQAMETQYF. Full variable domain (remainder filled in from reference TRBV15 and TRBJ2-5): DAMVIQNPRYQVTQFGKPVTLSCSQTLNHNVMYWYQQKSSQAPKLLFHYYDKDFNNEADTPDNFQSRRPNTSFCFLDIRSPGLGDTAMYLCATSRKGQAMETQYFGPGTRLLVL.

J is TRBJ2-7 and V is TRBV29-1; lacking DNA, the TRBD1 call made by TCRdb goes unchecked. The germline gives CDR1 SQVTM, CDR2 ANQGSEA. The CDR3 length is 15 residues. CDR3 sequence reads: CSALVRTGGFYEQYF.

This chain links TRBV5-1 with TRBJ2-3. This CDR3 region has 14 residues. The germline CDR1 and CDR2 sequences are SGHRS and YFSETQ. CDR3: CASSDPSGADTQYF. The complete variable domain, with remaining parts taken from reference TRBV5-1 and TRBJ2-3, reads KAGVTQTPRYLIKTRGQQVTLSCSPISGHRSVSWYQQTPGQGLQFLFEYFSETQRNKGNFPGRFSGRQFSNSRSEMNVSTLELGDSALYLCASSDPSGADTQYFGPGTRLTVL.

This chain joins TRBV6-2 or TRBV6-3 and TRBJ2-3. Germline CDR1 is MNHEY and CDR2 is SVGEGT. The CDR3 has 14 residues. The CDR3 loop reads CASRATGSTDTQYF.

The chain's CDR3 is CASSSHSGSYEQYF. The gene calls are TRBV6-2 or TRBV6-3 and TRBJ2-7; TCRdb outputs TRBD2, but without DNA this stays unchecked. The germline CDR1 and CDR2 sequences are MNHEY and SVGEGT. CDR3 length: 14 residues.

The V call is TRBV4-2, the J call TRBJ1-2; checking the TCRdb D call of TRBD1 is not possible without DNA. The germline CDR1 and CDR2 sequences are LGHNA and YNFKEQ. This CDR3 has 14 residues. The CDR3: CASRELGGDYGYTF.

The rearrangement links TRBV5-6 to TRBJ1-1; with no DNA, the TCRdb D assignment of TRBD1 cannot be verified. CDR3 length equals 13 residues. CDR1 SGHDT and CDR2 YYEEEE come from the germline V gene. CDR3 residues: CASSLEDGIGAFF.

This chain uses TRBV5-1 with TRBJ2-3. The CDR3 is 14 residues long. Germline CDR1 SGHRS, CDR2 YFSETQ. The CDR3 spells CASSPWSWTDTQYF.